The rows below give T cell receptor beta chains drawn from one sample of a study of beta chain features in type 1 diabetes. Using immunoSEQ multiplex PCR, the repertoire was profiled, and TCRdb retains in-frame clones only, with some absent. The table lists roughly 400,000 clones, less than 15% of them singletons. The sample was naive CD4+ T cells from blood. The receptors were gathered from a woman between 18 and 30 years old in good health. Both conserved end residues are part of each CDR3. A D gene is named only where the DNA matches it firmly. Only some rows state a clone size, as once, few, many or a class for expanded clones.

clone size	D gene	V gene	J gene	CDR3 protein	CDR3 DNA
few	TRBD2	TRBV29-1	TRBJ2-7	CSVTLDTSGINYEQYF	TGCAGCGTTACTCTTGACACTAGCGGGATCAACTACGAGCAGTACTTC
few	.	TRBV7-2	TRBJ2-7	CASSVQWSGYEQYF	TGTGCCAGCAGCGTACAGTGGTCCGGCTACGAGCAGTACTTC
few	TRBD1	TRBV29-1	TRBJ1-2	CSVDDRARYTF	TGCAGCGTTGACGACAGGGCGCGCTACACCTTC
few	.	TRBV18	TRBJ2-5	CASSRAPSGGGETQYF	TGTGCCAGCTCACGAGCGCCTAGCGGAGGGGGAGAGACCCAGTACTTC
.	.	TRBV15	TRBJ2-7	CATSRDQGSEQYF	TGTGCCACCAGCAGAGATCAGGGGTCCGAGCAGTACTTC
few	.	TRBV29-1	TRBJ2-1	CSVARGNEQFF	TGCAGCGTTGCCAGGGGCAATGAGCAGTTCTTC
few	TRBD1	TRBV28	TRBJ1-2	CASSPQGAAYGYTF	TGTGCCAGCAGCCCACAGGGGGCTGCCTATGGCTACACCTTC
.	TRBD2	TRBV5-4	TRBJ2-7	CASSLKTSGRAEQYF	TGTGCCAGCAGCCTCAAGACTAGCGGGAGGGCCGAGCAGTACTTC
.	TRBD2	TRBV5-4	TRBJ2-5	CASSWGGTQYF	TGTGCCAGCAGCTGGGGGGGGACCCAGTACTTC
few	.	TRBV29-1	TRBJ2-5	CSVPRPQETQYF	TGCAGCGTACCTAGGCCCCAAGAGACCCAGTACTTC
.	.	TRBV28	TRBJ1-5	CASSPNYGSNQPQHF	TGTGCCAGCAGTCCCAATTACGGGAGCAATCAGCCCCAGCATTTT
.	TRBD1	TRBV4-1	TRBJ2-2	CASSQDVGTGRRELFF	TGCGCCAGCAGCCAAGATGTTGGGACAGGCCGCCGGGAGCTGTTTTTT
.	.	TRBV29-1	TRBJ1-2	CSVRTAFNYGYTF	TGCAGCGTTAGGACAGCCTTTAACTATGGCTACACCTTC
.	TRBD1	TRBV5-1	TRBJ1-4	CASSSDRDGEKLFF	TGCGCCAGCAGCTCTGACAGGGACGGTGAAAAACTGTTTTTT
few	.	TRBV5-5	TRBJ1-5	CASSRGGYSNQPQHF	TGTGCCAGCAGCCGCGGGGGCTACTCCAATCAGCCCCAGCATTTT
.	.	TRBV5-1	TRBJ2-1	CASSLAASHEQFF	TGCGCCAGCAGCTTGGCGGCTAGCCATGAGCAGTTCTTC
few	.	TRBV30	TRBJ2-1	CAWSRAGWPGRDEQFF	TGTGCCTGGAGTAGGGCCGGGTGGCCCGGGCGGGATGAGCAGTTCTTC
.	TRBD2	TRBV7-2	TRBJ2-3	CASSLVGTSGTSADTQYF	TGTGCCAGCAGCCTGGTGGGGACTAGCGGGACTAGCGCAGATACGCAGTATTTT
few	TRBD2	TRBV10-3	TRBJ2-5	CAIRGGLAGDPPHQETQYF	TGTGCCATCAGGGGGGGACTAGCGGGGGATCCGCCCCACCAAGAGACCCAGTACTTC
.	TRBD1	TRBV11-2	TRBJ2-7	CASTSLVRGEQYF	TGTGCCAGCACCTCACTAGTCAGGGGGGAGCAGTACTTC
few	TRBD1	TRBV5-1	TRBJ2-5	CASSLRQGSETQYF	TGCGCCAGCAGCTTAAGACAGGGATCGGAGACCCAGTACTTC
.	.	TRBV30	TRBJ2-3	CAWSVLRGSRDTQYF	TGTGCCTGGAGTGTACTAAGGGGATCTAGAGATACGCAGTATTTT
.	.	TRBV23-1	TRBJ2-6	CARVRNTGSGANVLTF	TGCGCCAGGGTCCGAAATACAGGGTCTGGGGCCAACGTCCTGACTTTC
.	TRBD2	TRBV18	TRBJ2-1	CASSPRTSGRGSYNEQFF	TGTGCCAGCTCACCCCGGACTAGCGGGAGAGGCTCCTACAATGAGCAGTTCTTC
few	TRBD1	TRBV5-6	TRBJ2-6	CASSFQPGQHANVLTF	TGTGCCAGCAGCTTTCAGCCGGGACAGCACGCCAACGTCCTGACTTTC
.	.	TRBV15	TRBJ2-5	CATSRDQGGETQYF	TGTGCCACCAGCAGAGATCAGGGGGGAGAGACCCAGTACTTC
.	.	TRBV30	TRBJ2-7	CAWSLMGEQYF	TGTGCCTGGAGTTTGATGGGCGAGCAGTACTTC
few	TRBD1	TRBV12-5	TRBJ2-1	CASATLPGQVGNEQFF	TGTGCTAGTGCCACCTTGCCCGGACAGGTTGGCAATGAGCAGTTCTTC
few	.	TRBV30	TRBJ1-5	CAWSTGDQPQHF	TGTGCCTGGAGCACGGGAGATCAGCCCCAGCATTTT
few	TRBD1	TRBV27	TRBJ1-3	CASSWTGSGNTIYF	TGTGCCAGCAGTTGGACAGGGTCTGGAAACACCATATATTTT
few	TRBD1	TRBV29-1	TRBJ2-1	CSGGTGYNEQFF	TGCAGCGGAGGGACAGGCTACAATGAGCAGTTCTTC
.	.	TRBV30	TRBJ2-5	CAWARSIQETQYF	TGTGCCTGGGCAAGGAGCATCCAAGAGACCCAGTACTTC
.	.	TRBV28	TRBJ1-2	CASTEGRGGYTF	TGTGCCAGCACCGAAGGGCGGGGCGGCTACACCTTC
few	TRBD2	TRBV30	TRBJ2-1	CAWSQREFHNEQFF	TGTGCCTGGAGTCAGCGGGAGTTCCACAATGAGCAGTTCTTC
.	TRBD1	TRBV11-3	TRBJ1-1	CASSPTTGVNTEAFF	TGTGCCAGCAGCCCAACGACAGGGGTGAACACTGAAGCTTTCTTT
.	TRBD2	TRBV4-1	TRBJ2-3	CASSRRLAGSTDTQYF	TGCGCCAGCAGCCGAAGACTAGCGGGTAGCACAGATACGCAGTATTTT
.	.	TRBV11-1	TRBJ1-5	CASSSRGRCNQPQHF	TGTGCCAGCAGCTCTCGCGGGAGATGCAATCAGCCCCAGCATTTT
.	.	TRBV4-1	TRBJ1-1	CASSQGRYTGPNTEAFF	TGCGCCAGCAGCCAAGGAAGATATACAGGGCCGAACACTGAAGCTTTCTTT
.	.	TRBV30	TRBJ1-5	CAWSQYRVQPQHF	TGTGCCTGGAGTCAGTACAGGGTTCAGCCCCAGCATTTT
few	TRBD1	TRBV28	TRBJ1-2	CASSLQDRRTYGYTF	TGTGCCAGCAGTTTACAGGACAGGAGAACCTATGGCTACACCTTC
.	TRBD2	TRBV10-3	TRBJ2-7	CAISEWGGAYEQYF	TGTGCCATCAGTGAGTGGGGGGGGGCCTACGAGCAGTACTTC
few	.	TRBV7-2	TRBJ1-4	CASSLVSRAQGKLFF	TGTGCCAGCAGCTTAGTGAGTCGAGCCCAGGGAAAACTGTTTTTT
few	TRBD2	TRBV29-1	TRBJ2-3	CSVLAGGPDTQYF	TGCAGCGTACTGGCGGGAGGCCCAGATACGCAGTATTTT
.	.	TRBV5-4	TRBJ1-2	CASSLRTENYGYTF	TGTGCCAGCAGCTTGAGGACAGAGAACTATGGCTACACCTTC
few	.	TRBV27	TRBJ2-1	CASASKLAHYNEQFF	TGTGCCAGCGCTTCTAAACTAGCCCATTACAATGAGCAGTTCTTC
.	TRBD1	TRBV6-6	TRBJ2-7	CASSYSGGQGAYEQYF	TGTGCCAGCAGTTACTCGGGCGGACAGGGGGCTTACGAGCAGTACTTC
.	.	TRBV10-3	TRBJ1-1	CAIRGANTEAFF	TGTGCCATCAGGGGCGCGAACACTGAAGCTTTCTTT
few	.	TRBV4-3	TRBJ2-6	CASSQEGSGANVLTF	TGCGCCAGCAGCCAAGAGGGGAGTGGGGCCAACGTCCTGACTTTC
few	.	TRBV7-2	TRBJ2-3	CASSLNSPDTQYF	TGTGCCAGCAGCTTAAACTCGCCAGATACGCAGTATTTT
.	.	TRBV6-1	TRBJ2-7	CASSARPNWQYF	TGTGCCAGCAGTGCGCGCCCTAATTGGCAGTACTTC
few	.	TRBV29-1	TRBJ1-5	CSAGGTEDQPQHF	TGCAGCGCTGGGGGGACTGAAGATCAGCCCCAGCATTTT
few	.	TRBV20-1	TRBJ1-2	CSLTGVGGYTF	TGCAGCTTGACGGGGGTCGGGGGCTACACCTTC
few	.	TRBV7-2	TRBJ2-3	CASSYGERDTQYF	TGTGCCAGCAGCTACGGGGAACGAGATACGCAGTATTTT
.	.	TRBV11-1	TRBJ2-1	CASTSSRFSTGEQFF	TGTGCCAGCACCTCATCCCGCTTTTCGACGGGTGAGCAGTTCTTC
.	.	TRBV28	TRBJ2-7	CASNGDSYEQYF	TGTGCCAGCAACGGGGATTCCTACGAGCAGTACTTC